A single sample is the source of the 20 T cell receptor beta chains below, sequenced in a study of graft-versus-host responses after intestinal transplantation. The repertoire was sequenced with immunoSEQ multiplex PCR; TCRdb's copy has only in-frame clones and lacks some. The sample carries 60,000 or so clones, around 91% recorded once. This specimen consisted of PBMCs, obtained approximately four months after intestinal transplantation. These receptors originate from a human patient who received an intestinal transplant, so some T cells may come from the graft donor.

The gene calls are TRBV11-2 and TRBJ2-3, with 12 bases lining up with TRBD1. Per germline, CDR1 SGHAT and CDR2 FQNNGV. This CDR3 region has 16 residues. The V gene end was trimmed by 2 bases and the J gene end by 4 bases; junction bases not matched to a gene: 4. Here the CDR3 DNA reads TGTGCCAGCAGCTTATGGGACAGGGGGCGATCAGATACGCAGTATTTT. It is translated as CASSLWDRGRSDTQYF.

The chain combines TRBV2 with TRBJ1-2; a possible D gene is TRBD1 (5 bases). Germline CDR1 is SNHLY and CDR2 is FYNNEI. The length of the CDR3 is 12 residues. V was shortened by 2 bases and J by 4 bases, with 5 bases between the two germline ends. The CDR3 here is CASSEQGYGYTF. Here the CDR3 DNA reads TGTGCCAGCAGTGAACAGGGCTATGGCTACACCTTC.

V usage is TRBV18 and J usage is TRBJ2-4, with 13 bases aligning to TRBD2. V trimming: 3 bases; J trimming: 10 bases; junction bases outside the gene matches: 9. CDR1 KGHSH and CDR2 LQKENI come from the germline V gene. The CDR3 consists of 16 residues. CDR3 DNA: TGTGCCAGCTCACCCCCGACTCGGACTAGCGGGAGTATTCAGTACTTC. It yields the protein CASSPPTRTSGSIQYF.

This chain links TRBV11-2 with TRBJ1-1; the D is unclear. This CDR3 spans 11 amino acids. The V end was cut by 6 bases, the J end by 11 bases, with 13 bases between. Germline V lookup: CDR1 SGHAT, CDR2 FQNNGV. CDR3 residues: CASREGPRAFF. The CDR3 DNA is TGTGCCAGCAGGGAGGGCCCACGGGCTTTCTTT.

The rearrangement uses TRBV20-1 and TRBJ2-7; no clear D gene. In germline, CDR1 is DFQATT, CDR2 SNEGSKA (reference sequence). The CDR3 contains 11 residues. V was clipped by 6 bases and J by 7 bases, with 13 bases between them. CDR3 sequence (DNA): TGCAGTGCCCGACCCGTCTTGGAGCAGTACTTC. It codes for CSARPVLEQYF.

The CDR3 region is CASSFGVEETQYF. CDR3 nucleotides: TGCGCCAGCAGCTTTGGCGTAGAAGAGACCCAGTACTTC. V usage is TRBV5-1 and J usage is TRBJ2-5; D is unclear. Trimming shortened V by 2 bases and J by 3 bases, and 8 bases separated the two germline ends. The length of the CDR3 is 13 residues. Germline V gene data show CDR1 as SGHRS and CDR2 as YFSETQ.

For this clone: The DNA is omitted, as the CDR3 cannot be located on it reliably, and the CDR3 follows TCRdb's listing. This rearrangement joins TRBV27 to TRBJ2-1. From its first to its last residue, the CDR3 has 13 amino acids. Germline V gene lookup returns CDR1 MNHEY and CDR2 SMNVEV (reference sequence). This CDR3 reads CASSFGAGDEQFF.

The V call is TRBV18, the J call TRBJ2-1; 7 nucleotides line up with TRBD2. The length of the CDR3 is 16 residues. V lost 2 bases, J lost 0 bases, and 4 bases stayed unmatched. Germline values: CDR1 KGHSH, CDR2 LQKENI. The CDR3 DNA follows: TGTGCCAGCTCACCATGGCGGGGGACCTCCTACAATGAGCAGTTCTTC. The encoded protein is CASSPWRGTSYNEQFF.

CDR3 protein: CASSLRQGVPYEQYF. CDR3 bases: TGTGCCAGCAGTTTACGGCAGGGGGTTCCCTACGAGCAGTACTTC. V is TRBV28 and J is TRBJ2-7; 7 bases match TRBD1. Germline-derived CDR1 and CDR2 are MDHEN and SYDVKM. The CDR3 contains 15 residues. The V segment lost 2 bases and the J segment 2 bases; nucleotides outside the gene matches: 6.

CDR3 in DNA: TGTGCCAGCAGCCCGTTATTGGGGTCGGGGAACACTGAAGCTTTCTTT. Protein: CASSPLLGSGNTEAFF. J is TRBJ1-1 and V is TRBV7-2; D unclear. CDR3 length: 16 residues. Between the trimmed V and J ends, which lost 5 bases and 1 base, there was a span of 17 bases. CDR1 and CDR2 from the germline V gene are SGHTA and FQGNSA.

The chain combines TRBV4-1 with TRBJ1-2; the D is unclear. The CDR3 spans 15 residues. The germline gives CDR1 MGHRA, CDR2 YSYEKL. V was cut by 1 base and J by 0 bases, with 9 bases left in between. This CDR3 is CASSQVAVSNYGYTF. The CDR3 bases are TGCGCCAGCAGCCAAGTAGCGGTTTCTAACTATGGCTACACCTTC.

CDR3 coding DNA: TGTGCCAGCAGCTCGGGACTAGCGGGACAAGAGACCCAGTACTTC. Its protein is CASSSGLAGQETQYF. The chain links TRBV11-2 to TRBJ2-5, with 13 bases lining up with TRBD2. The V and J ends lost 4 bases and 2 bases, in that order; junction bases with no gene match: 1. The CDR3 runs to 15 residues. Germline-derived CDR1 and CDR2 are SGHAT and FQNNGV.

V usage is TRBV9 and J usage is TRBJ2-5; the D gene is possibly TRBD2 (5 bases). The CDR3 is 16 residues long. The germline V and J ends were trimmed by 0 bases and 0 bases, with 12 bases remaining between them. Germline CDR1 reads SGDLS; CDR2 reads YYNGEE. This CDR3 reads CASSVAGLADQETQYF. The CDR3 nucleotides are TGTGCCAGCAGCGTAGCCGGTCTAGCAGACCAAGAGACCCAGTACTTC.

The rearrangement links TRBV20-1 to TRBJ2-7, with a tentative D call TRBD1 (5 bases). The V gene lost 6 bases and the J gene lost 2 bases, with 8 bases spanning the gap. Germline values: CDR1 DFQATT, CDR2 SNEGSKA (reference sequence). The CDR3 length is 11 residues. The CDR3 protein is CSASTAYEQYF. For the CDR3, the DNA is TGCAGTGCGTCGACAGCCTACGAGCAGTACTTC.

The chain is built from TRBV11-2 and TRBJ2-7, with a tentative D call TRBD1 (5 bases). V was cut by 5 bases and J by 6 bases, with 17 bases left in between. Germline CDR1 is SGHAT and CDR2 is FQNNGV. The CDR3 runs to 14 residues. This chain's CDR3 is CASSQTQGWREQYF. The CDR3 DNA is TGTGCCAGCAGCCAAACTCAGGGTTGGCGCGAGCAGTACTTC.

J is TRBJ1-5 and V is TRBV28; no firm D call. CDR1 MDHEN and CDR2 SYDVKM come from the germline V gene. Trimming stripped 3 bases from V and 4 bases from J, with 13 bases between. The length of the CDR3 is 15 residues. The CDR3 bases are TGTGCCAGCAGTTTTGTCACTTTGGGAAATCAGCCCCAGCATTTT. Translated: CASSFVTLGNQPQHF.

The chain recombines TRBV19 with TRBJ2-5, with TRBD2 matching over 8 bases. Looked up from germline, CDR1 is LNHDA and CDR2 is SQIVND (reference sequence). Trimming at V came to 8 bases and at J to 2 bases, leaving 7 bases not matched to a gene. This CDR3 spans 14 amino acids. CDR3 in DNA: TGTGCCAGTGCCGGGGGGGGCCCACAAGAGACCCAGTACTTC. It specifies CASAGGGPQETQYF.

The gene calls are TRBV7-9 and TRBJ2-4; maybe TRBD2 (6 bases). V lost 5 bases to trimming and J lost 7 bases, with 12 bases between them. This CDR3 has 13 amino acids. Germline-derived CDR1 and CDR2 are SEHNR and FQNEAQ (reference sequence). The CDR3 nucleotides are TGTGCCAGCAGCCCCAGAGGGAGGAACATTCAGTACTTC. Translation: CASSPRGRNIQYF. The full variable domain, in which reference TRBV7-9 and TRBJ2-4 provide the parts outside the CDR3, is DTGVSQNPRHKITKRGQNVTFRCDPISEHNRLYWYRQTLGQGPEFLTYFQNEAQLEKSRLLSDRFSAERPKGSFSTLEIQRTEQGDSAMYLCASSPRGRNIQYFGAGTRLSVL.

This clone was recorded a few times. The gene calls are TRBV5-1 and TRBJ1-4, with D hard to call. V was cut by 0 bases and J by 10 bases, with 13 bases left in between. The CDR3 is 14 residues long. The germline gives CDR1 SGHRS, CDR2 YFSETQ. The CDR3 nucleotides are TGCGCCAGCAGCTTGGGAGGACGGGGTCCAAAACTGTTTTTT. Translation: CASSLGGRGPKLFF. The whole variable domain, filled in from reference TRBV5-1 and TRBJ1-4, reads KAGVTQTPRYLIKTRGQQVTLSCSPISGHRSVSWYQQTPGQGLQFLFEYFSETQRNKGNFPGRFSGRQFSNSRSEMNVSTLELGDSALYLCASSLGGRGPKLFFGSGTQLSVL.

The chain employs TRBV6-5 and TRBJ1-2; D possibly corresponds to TRBD1 (6 bases). This CDR3 has 10 residues. Trimming left V 6 bases short and J 8 bases short, with 7 bases between. Per germline, CDR1 MNHEY and CDR2 SVGAGI. CDR3 in DNA: TGTGCCAGCAGACAGGGCGGCTACACCTTC. As protein: CASRQGGYTF.